What follows are 9 T cell receptor beta chains derived from one specimen sequenced in a study of blood T cell repertoires in COVID-19. Profiling relied on immunoSEQ multiplex PCR, and the TCRdb table lists in-frame clones only, not all of them. The sample carries 300,000 to 350,000 clones, about nine tenths recorded once. The source material was peripheral blood. Source of these receptors: a woman aged 70 to 79 with COVID-19, enrolled during active disease.

This clone has ten or more counts. The chain combines TRBV5-6 with TRBJ2-7; 7 positions agree with TRBD1. CDR3 length: 14 residues. V dropped 1 base and J dropped 2; count of bases not matched to a gene: 3. CDR1 and CDR2 (germline): SGHDT, YYEEEE. The CDR3 DNA sequence: TGTGCCAGCAGCTTGTGGGACAGTCCCTACGAGCAGTACTTC. Protein sequence: CASSLWDSPYEQYF. Full variable domain (missing parts from reference TRBV5-6 and TRBJ2-7): DAGVTQSPTHLIKTRGQQVTLRCSPKSGHDTVSWYQQALGQGPQFIFQYYEEEERQRGNFPDRFSGHQFPNYSSELNVNALLLGDSALYLCASSLWDSPYEQYFGPGTRLTVT.

A remark on this clone: A read error may produce the germline difference seen at one junction end. The sample holds other DNA sequences that translate to the same CDR3. V usage is TRBV7-2 and J usage is TRBJ1-3; 10 bases are a match to TRBD1. Germline V gives CDR1 SGHTA, CDR2 FQGNSA. The CDR3 runs 16 residues. CDR3 in amino acids: CASSLMGQGIGNTIYF. CDR3 sequence (DNA): TGCGCCAGCAGCCTCATGGGACAGGGGATTGGAAACACCATATATTTT.

Concerning this clone itself: The junction differs from germline at one of its ends, possibly a read error. This sequence joins TRBV2 and TRBJ2-3, with 8 bases that match TRBD2. This CDR3 is built from 12 residues. Germline CDR1 is SNHLY and CDR2 is FYNNEI. The CDR3 reads CARSGGGDTQYF. In DNA form, the CDR3 reads TGTGCCCGCAGCGGGGGAGGAGATACGCAGTATTTT.

The chain combines TRBV18 with TRBJ1-2, with a possible D match to TRBD1 (6 bases). V was cut by 0 bases and J by 5 bases, with 10 bases left in between. CDR1 and CDR2 from the germline V gene are KGHSH and LQKENI. The CDR3 is 14 residues long. This CDR3 is CASSPPYRDYGYTF. The CDR3 DNA follows: TGTGCCAGCTCACCACCGTACAGGGATTATGGCTACACCTTC. Using reference TRBV18 and TRBJ1-2 for the parts outside the CDR3, the full variable domain is NAGVMQNPRHLVRRRGQEARLRCSPMKGHSHVYWYRQLPEEGLKFMVYLQKENIIDESGMPKERFSAEFPKEGPSILRIQQVVRGDSAAYFCASSPPYRDYGYTFGSGTRLTVV.

Only one count was recorded for this clone. V is TRBV19 and J is TRBJ2-7; a weak D match, TRBD1 (6 bases). Germline V lookup: CDR1 LNHDA, CDR2 SQIVND (reference sequence). This CDR3 is built from 15 residues. Trimming left V 5 bases short and J 3 bases short, with 17 bases between. The CDR3 coding sequence is TGTGCCAGTAGTCCGGGACACGGAGGTTTCTACGAGCAGTACTTC. Protein sequence: CASSPGHGGFYEQYF.

This chain connects TRBV3-1 (or the pseudogene TRBV3-2) to TRBJ2-3; D gene unclear. From germline, CDR1 is LGHDT and CDR2 YNNKEL (reference sequence). V shed 4 bases and J shed 2 bases, with 10 bases lying between them. CDR3 size: 14 residues. Written as DNA, the CDR3 is TGTGCCAGCAGCCCTACGGTCCTCACAGATACGCAGTATTTT. Protein sequence: CASSPTVLTDTQYF.

The chain joins TRBV3-1 (or the pseudogene TRBV3-2) to TRBJ2-2, with 7 positions matching TRBD1. The ends lost 4 bases at V and 6 bases at J; junction bases unmatched: 8. CDR1 is LGHDT, CDR2 YNNKEL, per germline (reference sequence). The CDR3 covers 15 residues. The CDR3 reads CASSPAGGHAGELFF. The CDR3 nucleotides are TGTGCCAGCAGCCCGGCAGGGGGACACGCCGGGGAGCTGTTTTTT.

The sample holds one count of this clone. The chain carries TRBV24-1 and TRBJ1-3, with unresolved D. The germline gives CDR1 KGHDR, CDR2 SFDVKD. The length of the CDR3 is 14 residues. The V gene lost 5 bases and the J gene lost 2 bases, with 9 bases spanning the gap. The CDR3 DNA reads as TGTGCCACCAGTGCCCCCGGGGCTGGAAACACCATATATTTT. The encoded protein is CATSAPGAGNTIYF.

This chain links TRBV25-1 with TRBJ2-1; perhaps TRBD2 as D (6 bases). The CDR3 is 15 amino acids. Germline V gene lookup returns CDR1 MGHDK and CDR2 SYGVNS. The V and J ends lost 1 base and 3 bases respectively, with 10 bases between them. CDR3 nucleotides: TGTGCCAGCAGTGAATTCGCTAGCGACTACAATGAGCAGTTCTTC. Amino acid sequence: CASSEFASDYNEQFF.